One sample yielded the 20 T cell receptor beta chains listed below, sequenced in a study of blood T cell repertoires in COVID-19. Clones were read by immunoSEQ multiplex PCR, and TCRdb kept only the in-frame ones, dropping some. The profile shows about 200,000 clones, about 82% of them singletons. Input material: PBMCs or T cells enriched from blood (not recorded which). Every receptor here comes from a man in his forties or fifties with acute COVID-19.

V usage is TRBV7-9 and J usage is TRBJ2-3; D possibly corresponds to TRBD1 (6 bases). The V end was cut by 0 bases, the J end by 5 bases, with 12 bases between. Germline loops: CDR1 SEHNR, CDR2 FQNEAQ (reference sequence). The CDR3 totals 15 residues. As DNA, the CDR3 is TGTGCCAGCAGCTTAGCACAGGGTTTCGGAGATACGCAGTATTTT. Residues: CASSLAQGFGDTQYF.

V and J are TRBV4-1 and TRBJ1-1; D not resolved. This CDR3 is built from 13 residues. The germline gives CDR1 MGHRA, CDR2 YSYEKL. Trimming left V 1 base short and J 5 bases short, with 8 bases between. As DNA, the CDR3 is TGCGCCAGCAGCCAAGGGAGAGGGACTGAAGCTTTCTTT. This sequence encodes CASSQGRGTEAFF.

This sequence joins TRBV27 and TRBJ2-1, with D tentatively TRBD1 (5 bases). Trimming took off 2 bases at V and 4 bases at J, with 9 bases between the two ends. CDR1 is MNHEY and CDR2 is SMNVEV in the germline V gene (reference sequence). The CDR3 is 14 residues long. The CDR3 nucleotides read TGTGCCAGCAGTTTAAGCACAGGATACAATGAGCAGTTCTTC. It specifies CASSLSTGYNEQFF.

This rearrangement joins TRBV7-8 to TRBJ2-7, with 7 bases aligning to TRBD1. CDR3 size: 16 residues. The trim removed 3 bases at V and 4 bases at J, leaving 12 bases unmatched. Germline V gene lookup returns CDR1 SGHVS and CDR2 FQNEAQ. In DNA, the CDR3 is TGTGCCAGCAGCTTTGAGTTGGGGACAGCCTCTTACGAGCAGTACTTC. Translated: CASSFELGTASYEQYF.

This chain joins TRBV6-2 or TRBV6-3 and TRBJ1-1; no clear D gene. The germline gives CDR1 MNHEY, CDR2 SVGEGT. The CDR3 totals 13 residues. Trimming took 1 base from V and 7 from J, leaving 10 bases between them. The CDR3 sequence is CASSYYKAGEAFF. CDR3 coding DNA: TGTGCCAGCAGTTACTATAAGGCGGGTGAAGCTTTCTTT.

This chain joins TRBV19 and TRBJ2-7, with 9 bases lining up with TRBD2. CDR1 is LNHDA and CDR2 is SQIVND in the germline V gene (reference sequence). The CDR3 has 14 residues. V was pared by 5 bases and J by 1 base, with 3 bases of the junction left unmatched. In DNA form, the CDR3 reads TGTGCCAGTAGTGACCTAGCGGGGTCCTACGAGCAGTACTTC. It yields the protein CASSDLAGSYEQYF.

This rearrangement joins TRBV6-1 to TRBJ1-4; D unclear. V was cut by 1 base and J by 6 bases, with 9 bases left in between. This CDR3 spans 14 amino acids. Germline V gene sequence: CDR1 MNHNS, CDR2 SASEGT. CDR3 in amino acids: CASSEGGSDEKLFF. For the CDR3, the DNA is TGTGCCAGCAGTGAAGGAGGGAGTGATGAAAAACTGTTTTTT.

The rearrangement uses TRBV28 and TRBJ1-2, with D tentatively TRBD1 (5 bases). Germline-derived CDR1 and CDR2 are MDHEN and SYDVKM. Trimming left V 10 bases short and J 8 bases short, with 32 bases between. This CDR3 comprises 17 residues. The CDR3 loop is CATKTIPRQSLFGGYTF. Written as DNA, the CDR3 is TGTGCCACCAAAACAATCCCGAGACAGTCTCTATTTGGGGGCTACACCTTC.

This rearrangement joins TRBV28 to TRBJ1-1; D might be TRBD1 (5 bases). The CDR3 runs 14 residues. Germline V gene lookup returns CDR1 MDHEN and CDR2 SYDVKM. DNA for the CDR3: TGTAGTACGAAAATGGGGCAGGTGAACACTGAAGCTTTCTTT. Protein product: CSTKMGQVNTEAFF.

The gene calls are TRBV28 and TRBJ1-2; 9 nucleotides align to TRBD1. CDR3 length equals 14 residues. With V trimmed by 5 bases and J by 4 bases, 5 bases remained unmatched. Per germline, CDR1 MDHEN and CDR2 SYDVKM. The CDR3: CASSIDRGGYGYTF. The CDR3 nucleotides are TGTGCCAGCAGTATAGACAGGGGGGGCTATGGCTACACCTTC.

The CDR3 protein is CSVEDRTGATTEAFF. The CDR3, as DNA: TGCAGCGTTGAAGATAGGACAGGGGCGACCACTGAAGCTTTCTTT. This chain joins TRBV29-1 and TRBJ1-1; 9 bases match TRBD1. Germline V gene data show CDR1 as SQVTM and CDR2 as ANQGSEA. The CDR3 is made up of 15 amino acids. V shed 0 bases, J shed 4 bases, and the junction held 6 bases outside the gene matches.

DNA for the CDR3: TGTGCCAGTGGGGGCGGACTAGCGAGGTTCGGTGAGCAGTTCTTC. Translating gives CASGGGLARFGEQFF. The chain employs TRBV19 and TRBJ2-1; 9 nucleotides align to TRBD2. V was pared by 8 bases and J by 9 bases, with 14 bases of the junction left unmatched. This CDR3 is built from 15 residues. CDR1 and CDR2 (germline): LNHDA, SQIVND (reference sequence).

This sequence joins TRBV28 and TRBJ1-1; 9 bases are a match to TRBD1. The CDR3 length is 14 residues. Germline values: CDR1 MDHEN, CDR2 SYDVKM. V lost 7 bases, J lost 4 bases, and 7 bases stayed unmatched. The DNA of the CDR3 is TGTGCCAGCACCCGGGACAGGGTGGGCACTGAAGCTTTCTTT. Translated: CASTRDRVGTEAFF.

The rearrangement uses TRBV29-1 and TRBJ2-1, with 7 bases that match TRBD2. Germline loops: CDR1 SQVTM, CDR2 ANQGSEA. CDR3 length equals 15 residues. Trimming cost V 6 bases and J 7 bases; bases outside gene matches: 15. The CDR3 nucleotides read TGCAGCGTGAATGACGCACTGCGGGAGTCGAATGAGCAGTTCTTC. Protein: CSVNDALRESNEQFF.

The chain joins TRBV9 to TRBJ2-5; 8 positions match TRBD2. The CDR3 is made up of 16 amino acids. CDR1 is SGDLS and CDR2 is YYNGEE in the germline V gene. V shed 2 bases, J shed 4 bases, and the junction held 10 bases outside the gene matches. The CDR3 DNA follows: TGTGCCAGCAGCGTGAATACGGGAGGGCCGGTAGAGACCCAGTACTTC. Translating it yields CASSVNTGGPVETQYF.

CDR3 nucleotide sequence: TGTGCCAGTAGTATAGGGGGGCAGAACACTGAAGCTTTCTTT. Its translation: CASSIGGQNTEAFF. The chain joins TRBV19 to TRBJ1-1, with a weak D call TRBD1 (6 bases). CDR1 is LNHDA, CDR2 SQIVND, per germline (reference sequence). This CDR3 spans 14 amino acids. V was clipped by 1 base and J by 1 base, with 7 bases between them.

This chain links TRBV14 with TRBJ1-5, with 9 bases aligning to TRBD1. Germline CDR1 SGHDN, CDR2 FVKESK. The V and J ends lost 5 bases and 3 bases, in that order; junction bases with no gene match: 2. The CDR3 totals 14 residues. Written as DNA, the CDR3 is TGTGCCAGCAGCGGGACAGGGTTCAATCAGCCCCAGCATTTT. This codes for CASSGTGFNQPQHF. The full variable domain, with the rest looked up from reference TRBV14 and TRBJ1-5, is EAGVTQFPSHSVIEKGQTVTLRCDPISGHDNLYWYRRVMGKEIKFLLHFVKESKQDESGMPNNRFLAERTGGTYSTLKVQPAELEDSGVYFCASSGTGFNQPQHFGDGTRLSIL.

CDR3 coding DNA: TGTGCCACCAGTGATCCCACTAGCGGGAGGTACGAGCAGTACTTC. It yields the protein CATSDPTSGRYEQYF. J is TRBJ2-7 and V is TRBV24-1; 12 bases fit TRBD2. V lost 3 bases and J lost 4; bases outside the gene matches: 3. The CDR3 loop spans 15 amino acids. Germline CDR1 is KGHDR and CDR2 is SFDVKD.

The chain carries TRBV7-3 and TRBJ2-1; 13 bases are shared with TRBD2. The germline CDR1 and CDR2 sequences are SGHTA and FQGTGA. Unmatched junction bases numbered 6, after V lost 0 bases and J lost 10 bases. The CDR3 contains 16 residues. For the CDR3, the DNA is TGTGCCAGCAGCTTAACGGGGGGACTAGCGGGAAAAGAGCAGTTCTTC. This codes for CASSLTGGLAGKEQFF.

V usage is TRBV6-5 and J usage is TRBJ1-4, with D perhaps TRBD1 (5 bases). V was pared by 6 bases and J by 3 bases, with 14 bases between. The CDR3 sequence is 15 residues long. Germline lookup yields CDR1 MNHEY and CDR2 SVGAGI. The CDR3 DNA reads TGTGCCAGCAGCGAGTCCCCAGGGTCTAATGAAAAACTGTTTTTT. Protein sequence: CASSESPGSNEKLFF.